The 32 T cell receptor beta chains below come from one sample, sequenced in a study of blood T cell repertoires in COVID-19. Method: immunoSEQ multiplex PCR; TCRdb's copy keeps in-frame clones and lacks some. The sample includes 45,000 to 55,000 clones, about 70% seen only once; the top ten take around 9.4%. Sequenced input: peripheral blood. The receptors here all came from a woman in her 70s with acute or convalescent COVID-19.

The V call is TRBV7-6, the J call TRBJ1-4; 8 bases match TRBD1. Per germline, CDR1 SGHVS and CDR2 FNYEAQ. J lost 7 bases, V lost 3 bases, and 7 bases had no gene match. The CDR3 covers 15 residues. The CDR3 spells CASSLWPGGGEKLFF. The CDR3 bases are TGTGCCAGCAGCTTGTGGCCAGGGGGCGGTGAAAAACTGTTTTTT.

Regarding this clone: Other DNA sequences in the same sample also yield this CDR3. The V call is TRBV3-1 (or the pseudogene TRBV3-2), the J call TRBJ2-6, with 9 positions matching TRBD1. Germline CDR1 is LGHDT and CDR2 is YNNKEL (reference sequence). CDR3 length equals 17 residues. The ends lost 0 bases at V and 2 bases at J; junction bases unmatched: 2. The CDR3: CASSQEQGATGANVLTF. Here the CDR3 DNA reads TGTGCCAGCAGCCAAGAACAGGGGGCGACTGGGGCCAACGTCCTGACTTTC.

The V and J genes are TRBV4-3 and TRBJ2-7; TRBD2 agrees at 13 bases. The CDR3 runs to 17 residues. From germline, CDR1 is LGHNA and CDR2 YSLEER. The junction had 9 bases not matched to a gene; V was cut back by 0 bases and J by 7 bases. The DNA for the CDR3 is TGCGCCAGCAGCCAAGATGGTATAGGACTAGCGGGAGTTGAGCAGTACTTC. This translates into CASSQDGIGLAGVEQYF.

The V call is TRBV7-9, the J call TRBJ2-1; a weak D match, TRBD2 (5 bases). V lost 5 bases, J lost 13 bases, and 15 bases lay in between. Germline V gene sequence: CDR1 SEHNR, CDR2 FQNEAQ (reference sequence). This CDR3 comprises 12 residues. Here the CDR3 reads CASSGLVEDQFF. The CDR3 DNA follows: TGTGCCAGCAGCGGACTCGTTGAGGACCAGTTCTTC.

The J gene is TRBJ1-4, the V gene TRBV12-3 or TRBV12-4; D is uncertain. This CDR3 spans 12 amino acids. V lost 2 bases to trimming and J lost 11 bases, with 9 bases between them. CDR3 region: CASSLNDGKLFF. In DNA form, the CDR3 reads TGTGCCAGCAGTTTAAATGACGGGAAACTGTTTTTT.

V usage is TRBV5-1 and J usage is TRBJ2-3; a possible D gene is TRBD2 (6 bases). The CDR3 consists of 15 residues. Trimming took 4 bases from V and 5 from J, leaving 17 bases between them. The germline CDR1 and CDR2 sequences are SGHRS and YFSETQ. CDR3 loop: CASSLASRAGDTQYF. The DNA for the CDR3 is TGCGCCAGCAGCCTAGCGAGTAGGGCCGGAGATACGCAGTATTTT. The full variable domain, with the rest looked up from reference TRBV5-1 and TRBJ2-3, is KAGVTQTPRYLIKTRGQQVTLSCSPISGHRSVSWYQQTPGQGLQFLFEYFSETQRNKGNFPGRFSGRQFSNSRSEMNVSTLELGDSALYLCASSLASRAGDTQYFGPGTRLTVL.

The V gene is TRBV4-1, the J gene TRBJ1-5; D is possibly TRBD1 (5 bases). Trimming cost V 4 bases and J 2 bases, with 9 bases left between them. Germline V lookup: CDR1 MGHRA, CDR2 YSYEKL. The CDR3 is made up of 14 amino acids. The CDR3 loop reads CASSPGWGNQPQHF. CDR3 DNA sequence: TGCGCCAGCAGCCCAGGGTGGGGCAATCAGCCCCAGCATTTT.

The table lists this clone with a count of one. The gene calls are TRBV5-8 and TRBJ2-7; D is undetermined. V was pared by 6 bases and J by 6 bases, with 25 bases between. Germline V gene sequence: CDR1 SGHTS, CDR2 YDEGEE. This CDR3 spans 16 amino acids. The CDR3 region is CASKRGMLGSSLEQYF. CDR3 nucleotide sequence: TGTGCCAGCAAAAGAGGCATGCTTGGTAGCTCCCTCGAGCAGTACTTC.

The chain links TRBV10-3 to TRBJ2-2; 7 bases map to TRBD1. The germline gives CDR1 ENHRY, CDR2 SYGVKD. There are 16 residues in the CDR3. After removal of 6 bases from V and 4 bases from J, the junction contained 11 bases not matched to a gene. In DNA, the CDR3 is TGTGCCATCAGCACTCGGGACAGACGCACCACCGGGGAGCTGTTTTTT. Translating it yields CAISTRDRRTTGELFF.

The chain joins TRBV24-1 to TRBJ2-2; 7 nucleotides agree with TRBD1. With 4 bases clipped from V and 3 bases from J, the junction kept 4 bases outside the gene matches. The length of the CDR3 is 15 residues. CDR1 is KGHDR, CDR2 SFDVKD, per germline. CDR3 residues: CATSERGRDTGELFF. Written as DNA, the CDR3 is TGTGCCACCAGTGAGAGGGGGCGGGACACCGGGGAGCTGTTTTTT.

The rearrangement links TRBV7-9 to TRBJ1-1; 7 bases map to TRBD1. CDR3 size: 14 residues. Germline V lookup: CDR1 SEHNR, CDR2 FQNEAQ (reference sequence). After removal of 0 bases from V and 5 bases from J, the junction contained 3 bases not matched to a gene. DNA for the CDR3: TGTGCCAGCAGCTTAGCGACCAGGGGGACTGAAGCTTTCTTT. It yields the protein CASSLATRGTEAFF.

The chain is built from TRBV10-3 and TRBJ2-7, with D tentatively TRBD1 (6 bases). CDR3 length equals 11 residues. Germline CDR1 ENHRY, CDR2 SYGVKD. Trimming removed 9 bases from V and 5 bases from J, with 11 bases in between. The CDR3: CAIKGDDEQYF. Written as DNA, the CDR3 is TGTGCCATTAAGGGGGACGACGAGCAGTACTTC.

V and J are TRBV13 and TRBJ2-7; the match to TRBD2 covers 12 bases. CDR3 size: 16 residues. Trimming took 5 bases from V and 1 from J; bases not matched to a gene: 6. CDR1 and CDR2 (germline): PRHDT, FYEKMQ (reference sequence). This CDR3 is CASSRGLAGLSYEQYF. The CDR3, as DNA: TGTGCCAGCAGCCGTGGACTAGCGGGGCTTTCCTACGAGCAGTACTTC. Full variable domain (missing parts from reference TRBV13 and TRBJ2-7): AAGVIQSPRHLIKEKRETATLKCYPIPRHDTVYWYQQGPGQDPQFLISFYEKMQSDKGSIPDRFSAQQFSDYHSELNMSSLELGDSALYFCASSRGLAGLSYEQYFGPGTRLTVT.

The chain employs TRBV29-1 and TRBJ1-4; 8 positions agree with TRBD1. The V segment lost 7 bases and the J segment 5 bases; nucleotides outside the gene matches: 6. The CDR3 spans 13 residues. Germline V gene lookup returns CDR1 SQVTM and CDR2 ANQGSEA. The CDR3 region has the DNA TGCAGCGGTTGGGACAGGCAGAATGAAAAACTGTTTTTT. This encodes CSGWDRQNEKLFF.

The chain employs TRBV4-3 and TRBJ2-5; TRBD2 agrees at 8 bases. The V segment lost 1 base and the J segment 5 bases; nucleotides outside the gene matches: 3. From germline, CDR1 is LGHNA and CDR2 YSLEER. This CDR3 comprises 14 residues. CDR3 region: CASSQGTSWETQYF. DNA of the CDR3: TGCGCCAGCAGCCAAGGGACTAGCTGGGAGACCCAGTACTTC.

This chain links TRBV3-1 (or the pseudogene TRBV3-2) with TRBJ1-1; the match to TRBD1 covers 8 bases. The J segment lost 10 bases and the V segment lost 5 bases, leaving 15 bases of the junction unmatched. In germline, CDR1 is LGHDT, CDR2 YNNKEL (reference sequence). The CDR3 covers 15 residues. Here the CDR3 reads CASSEVPGQGIGAFF. The CDR3 DNA follows: TGTGCCAGCAGCGAAGTGCCCGGACAGGGTATCGGAGCTTTCTTT.

The V and J genes are TRBV11-1 and TRBJ1-2; D remains unclear. Germline V CDR1 and CDR2: SGHAT, FQDESV (reference sequence). The ends were cut back, 5 bases at V and 5 bases at J, with 15 bases in the middle. This CDR3 has 14 amino acids. The CDR3 protein is CASSPGEELYGYTF. The CDR3 coding sequence is TGTGCCAGCAGCCCTGGGGAGGAGTTGTATGGCTACACCTTC.

V and J are TRBV3-1 (or the pseudogene TRBV3-2) and TRBJ2-1; D is unclear. The germline gives CDR1 LGHDT, CDR2 YNNKEL (reference sequence). CDR3 length: 15 amino acids. V was clipped by 0 bases and J by 7 bases, with 13 bases between them. CDR3 in amino acids: CASSQETSMVNEQFF. The CDR3 nucleotides are TGTGCCAGCAGCCAAGAAACTTCTATGGTAAATGAGCAGTTCTTC.

The chain links TRBV6-5 to TRBJ2-7; possibly TRBD1 for D (6 bases). V gave up 0 bases and J gave up 1 base, with 10 bases separating them. This CDR3 region has 15 residues. The V gene's germline CDR1 is MNHEY and CDR2 SVGAGI. This CDR3 reads CASSYSRDISYEQYF. In DNA, the CDR3 is TGTGCCAGCAGTTACTCGAGGGACATTTCCTACGAGCAGTACTTC.

The genes are TRBV5-4 and TRBJ2-3; D gene unclear. The length of the CDR3 is 16 residues. Germline V CDR1 and CDR2: SGHNT, YYREEE (reference sequence). Deletions cut 3 bases from V and 1 base from J, with 15 bases between. The CDR3 region is CASSSVVAAGTDTQYF. The CDR3, as DNA: TGTGCCAGCAGCTCCGTGGTGGCGGCAGGCACAGATACGCAGTATTTT.

The genes are TRBV9 and TRBJ2-2, with D unresolved. The CDR3 extends over 12 amino acids. From germline, CDR1 is SGDLS and CDR2 YYNGEE. Trimming removed 2 bases at V and 5 bases at J, with 4 bases between. The CDR3 DNA sequence: TGTGCCAGCAGCGTGGAGACCGGGGAGCTGTTTTTT. Its translation: CASSVETGELFF.

This clone has more than one count but fewer than ten. The chain is built from TRBV10-3 and TRBJ2-2; tentative D call: TRBD1 (5 bases). In germline, CDR1 is ENHRY, CDR2 SYGVKD. The CDR3 has 13 residues. The ends were cut back, 4 bases at V and 7 bases at J, with 10 bases in the middle. As DNA, the CDR3 is TGTGCCATCAGTGGCAGGGATAACGGGGAGCTGTTTTTT. Translated, it gives CAISGRDNGELFF.

The chain couples TRBV6-6 to TRBJ2-1, with TRBD1 matching over 9 bases. CDR1 and CDR2 (germline): MNHNY, SVGAGI (reference sequence). V lost 5 bases, J lost 5 bases, and 13 bases stayed unmatched. The CDR3 extends over 17 amino acids. The CDR3 sequence is CASSRKTGTGINNEQFF. DNA for the CDR3: TGTGCCAGCAGTCGTAAAACCGGGACAGGGATCAACAATGAGCAGTTCTTC.

This clone was detected many times. The V call is TRBV27, the J call TRBJ1-1, with 7 bases aligning to TRBD1. CDR1 and CDR2 (germline): MNHEY, SMNVEV (reference sequence). CDR3 size: 15 residues. Trimming took 6 bases from V and 5 from J; bases not matched to a gene: 12. DNA for the CDR3: TGTGCCAGCAGCCCGAGACAGGGTTCGATAACTGAAGCTTTCTTT. Translating gives CASSPRQGSITEAFF.

The chain is built from TRBV6-4 and TRBJ2-7; TRBD2 matches at 11 bases. V gave up 0 bases and J gave up 2 bases; unmatched junction bases: 0. CDR3 size: 15 residues. The germline V gene has CDR1 MRHNA and CDR2 SNTAGT. CDR3 DNA sequence: TGTGCCAGCAGTGACTCGACTAGCGGGACCTACGAGCAGTACTTC. Translating it yields CASSDSTSGTYEQYF.

This clone was picked up a small number of times. The chain carries TRBV10-1 and TRBJ2-7; 9 nucleotides match TRBD1. The V gene end was trimmed by 1 base and the J gene end by 2 bases; junction bases not matched to a gene: 6. From germline, CDR1 is WNHNN and CDR2 SYGVQD (reference sequence). This CDR3 has 16 amino acids. The CDR3 DNA reads as TGCGCCAGCAGTGAGTTCCTATGGACAGGGGCCTACGAGCAGTACTTC. Protein: CASSEFLWTGAYEQYF.

The chain employs TRBV21-1 and TRBJ1-6; the tabulated D call, TRBD1, remains unverified against the DNA. TRBV21-1 is a pseudogene. This CDR3 is built from 14 residues. This chain's CDR3 is CASSSPQDSSPLHF. DNA of the CDR3: TGTGCCAGCAGCAGCCCCCAGGATAGTTCACCCCTCCACTTT.

The V call is TRBV6-5, the J call TRBJ1-2; D not certain. The ends were cut back, 2 bases at V and 8 bases at J, with 15 bases in the middle. Per germline, CDR1 MNHEY and CDR2 SVGAGI. The CDR3 is 14 amino acids. CDR3 sequence (DNA): TGTGCCAGCAGTTACGAACCACTAGTGACAGGCTACACCTTC. Translating it yields CASSYEPLVTGYTF.

The V gene is TRBV5-5, the J gene TRBJ2-7, with D maybe TRBD1 (6 bases). The CDR3 has 14 amino acids. V gave up 0 bases and J gave up 5 bases, with 12 bases separating them. CDR1 is SGHKS, CDR2 YYEKEE, per germline (reference sequence). CDR3 region: CASSLGGQINEQYF. CDR3 coding DNA: TGTGCCAGCAGCTTGGGCGGACAGATTAACGAGCAGTACTTC.

This clone is a singleton in its sample. The gene calls are TRBV29-1 and TRBJ2-7; TRBD1 aligns across 8 bases. The germline V gene has CDR1 SQVTM and CDR2 ANQGSEA. CDR3 length: 14 amino acids. The trim removed 6 bases at V and 1 base at J, leaving 8 bases unmatched. The CDR3 DNA reads as TGCAGCGTAACCCCAGGACAGGGATCCTACGAGCAGTACTTC. Its translation: CSVTPGQGSYEQYF.

This clone was recorded a few times. The V call is TRBV7-8, the J call TRBJ2-5, with D maybe TRBD1 (5 bases). This CDR3 region has 13 residues. V shed 5 bases and J shed 3 bases, with 10 bases lying between them. Looked up from germline, CDR1 is SGHVS and CDR2 is FQNEAQ. The CDR3 reads CASSPQGKETQYF. CDR3 nucleotides: TGTGCCAGCAGCCCCCAGGGTAAAGAGACCCAGTACTTC.

To note about this clone: Additional DNA sequences in this sample encode the identical CDR3. This sequence joins TRBV3-1 (or the pseudogene TRBV3-2) and TRBJ1-2; a weak D match, TRBD1 (5 bases). The CDR3 loop spans 14 amino acids. The germline CDR1 and CDR2 sequences are LGHDT and YNNKEL (reference sequence). V lost 0 bases to trimming and J lost 6 bases, with 11 bases between them. CDR3 residues: CASSQDGQGDGYTF. The CDR3 DNA reads TGTGCCAGCAGCCAAGATGGGCAGGGCGATGGCTACACCTTC.